Listed below are T cell receptor beta chains from one sample, sequenced in a study of cytomegalovirus exposure and HLA in healthy donors. Data came from immunoSEQ multiplex PCR; TCRdb stores just in-frame clones and leaves some out. The sample yields about 160,000 clones, approximately 74% seen once. The sequenced sample consisted of PBMCs. Every receptor here comes from a woman in her thirties in good health and CMV-seronegative. CDR3s include the opening cysteine and the closing phenylalanine or tryptophan. The D gene is left open where the match is weak.

V gene: TRBV7-2; D gene: TRBD1; J gene: TRBJ1-5; CDR3 protein: CASSSTGDQPQHF
V gene: TRBV6-6; D gene: TRBD1; J gene: TRBJ1-4; CDR3 protein: CASSFNYGTVNEKLFF
V gene: TRBV2; D gene: TRBD2; J gene: NA; CDR3 protein: CASRTGLAGPYYEQYF
V gene: TRBV7-8; D gene: NA; J gene: TRBJ2-3; CDR3 protein: CASSEGSSTDTQYF
V gene: TRBV11-1; D gene: NA; J gene: TRBJ2-3; CDR3 protein: CASSLSTDTQYF
V gene: TRBV9; D gene: NA; J gene: TRBJ1-4; CDR3 protein: CASSPDSGEKLFF
V gene: TRBV5-1; D gene: TRBD2; J gene: TRBJ2-5; CDR3 protein: CASSPGTSQVGETQYF
V gene: TRBV7-2; D gene: TRBD1; J gene: TRBJ2-2; CDR3 protein: CAMTGELNTGELFF
V gene: TRBV30; D gene: TRBD1; J gene: TRBJ2-1; CDR3 protein: CAYGTGVLNEQFF
V gene: TRBV6-6; D gene: NA; J gene: TRBJ1-5; CDR3 protein: CASSYSGGYNQPQHF
V gene: TRBV9; D gene: NA; J gene: TRBJ2-2; CDR3 protein: CASSVAGWGSGNTGELFF
V gene: TRBV5-6; D gene: NA; J gene: TRBJ1-5; CDR3 protein: CASSLGAGNQPQHF
V gene: TRBV7-2; D gene: NA; J gene: TRBJ2-3; CDR3 protein: CASVTTPTDTQYF
V gene: TRBV2; D gene: NA; J gene: TRBJ2-3; CDR3 protein: CASMNTTGYTDTQYF
V gene: TRBV4-3; D gene: TRBD1; J gene: TRBJ2-5; CDR3 protein: CASSRRGSQGGETQYF
V gene: TRBV30; D gene: NA; J gene: TRBJ1-2; CDR3 protein: CAWSRPVEGIYGYTF
V gene: TRBV9; D gene: NA; J gene: TRBJ2-1; CDR3 protein: CASANGGYNEQFF
V gene: TRBV5-1; D gene: NA; J gene: TRBJ2-4; CDR3 protein: CASSSDPGSKNIQYF
V gene: TRBV6-5; D gene: NA; J gene: TRBJ1-5; CDR3 protein: CASSSTQNSNQPQHF
V gene: TRBV4-1; D gene: NA; J gene: TRBJ1-5; CDR3 protein: CASSQEQSAQPQHF
V gene: TRBV9; D gene: NA; J gene: TRBJ1-1; CDR3 protein: CASSARDRTEAFF
V gene: TRBV19; D gene: NA; J gene: TRBJ1-5; CDR3 protein: CASTPGRGRNGPQHF
V gene: TRBV28; D gene: NA; J gene: TRBJ1-5; CDR3 protein: CASRPGILPQHF
V gene: TRBV19; D gene: TRBD1; J gene: TRBJ1-5; CDR3 protein: CASSITGGGGNQPQHF
V gene: TRBV7-6; D gene: TRBD1; J gene: TRBJ1-6; CDR3 protein: CASSPTQGANSPLHF
V gene: TRBV27; D gene: TRBD2; J gene: TRBJ2-7; CDR3 protein: CASSLDSGSYEQYF
V gene: TRBV5-1; D gene: TRBD1; J gene: TRBJ1-2; CDR3 protein: CASRTGNGYTF
V gene: TRBV7-9; D gene: NA; J gene: TRBJ1-2; CDR3 protein: CSSSLEQAGYTF
V gene: TRBV6-5; D gene: NA; J gene: TRBJ2-7; CDR3 protein: CASSYMYEQYF
V gene: TRBV10-1; D gene: NA; J gene: TRBJ2-5; CDR3 protein: CATTWGEETQYF
V gene: TRBV7-9; D gene: NA; J gene: TRBJ1-1; CDR3 protein: CASSYYIEAFF
V gene: TRBV27; D gene: TRBD1; J gene: TRBJ1-6; CDR3 protein: CASSPLSGGYNSPLHF
V gene: TRBV2; D gene: NA; J gene: TRBJ1-3; CDR3 protein: CASSDRVAGNTIYF
V gene: TRBV6-5; D gene: NA; J gene: TRBJ1-2; CDR3 protein: CATQTANYGYTF
V gene: TRBV4-3; D gene: NA; J gene: TRBJ1-4; CDR3 protein: CASSQGFRANPHEKLFF
V gene: TRBV5-4; D gene: TRBD2; J gene: TRBJ2-1; CDR3 protein: CASSFRLAGGRNEQFF
V gene: TRBV30; D gene: NA; J gene: TRBJ2-2; CDR3 protein: CAWTSSVNTGELFF
V gene: TRBV23-1; D gene: TRBD2; J gene: TRBJ2-7; CDR3 protein: CASSQSGLVYEQYF
V gene: TRBV28; D gene: TRBD1; J gene: TRBJ2-7; CDR3 protein: CASSWAGGVHEQYF
V gene: TRBV13; D gene: TRBD2; J gene: TRBJ2-7; CDR3 protein: CASSSSSGGYEQYF
V gene: TRBV28; D gene: TRBD2; J gene: TRBJ2-7; CDR3 protein: CASSSAHSGRAGEQYF
V gene: TRBV7-2; D gene: NA; J gene: TRBJ1-2; CDR3 protein: CASSLGGGGAPLNYGYTF
V gene: TRBV4-3; D gene: TRBD2; J gene: NA; CDR3 protein: CASSQESTGGSYEQYF
V gene: TRBV2; D gene: TRBD2; J gene: TRBJ2-7; CDR3 protein: CASSVSSGRINEQYF
V gene: TRBV27; D gene: NA; J gene: TRBJ2-3; CDR3 protein: CASSLKWLGGDTQYF
V gene: TRBV7-9; D gene: TRBD1; J gene: TRBJ2-7; CDR3 protein: CASSSTGTGGYEQYF
V gene: TRBV19; D gene: TRBD1; J gene: TRBJ1-5; CDR3 protein: CASSKSGQGAGNQPQHF
V gene: TRBV7-9; D gene: NA; J gene: TRBJ2-7; CDR3 protein: CASSFVFEAGPTYEQYF